The 29 T cell receptor beta chains given below trace back to one sample, sequenced in a study of cytomegalovirus exposure and HLA in healthy donors. PCR primers comprised 60 Vbeta and 13 Jbeta primers. Sequencing was performed with immunoSEQ multiplex PCR; in TCRdb, only in-frame clones are kept and a portion is missing. Of about 100,000 clones in the sample, 70% to 80% were seen once. Sample: PBMCs. All receptors come from a female donor in good health and CMV-seropositive.

V gene TRBV5-1 combines with J gene TRBJ1-5; D call uncertain. V lost 2 bases to trimming and J lost 6 bases, with 9 bases between them. The CDR3 has 13 amino acids. Germline lookup yields CDR1 SGHRS and CDR2 YFSETQ. CDR3 residues: CASSFIHGQPQHF. CDR3 DNA: TGCGCCAGCAGCTTCATCCACGGTCAGCCCCAGCATTTT.

In this sample, this clone turned up once. This chain links TRBV27 with TRBJ1-2; TRBD1 might be the D (5 bases). CDR1 and CDR2 (germline): MNHEY, SMNVEV (reference sequence). V lost 5 bases to trimming and J lost 2 bases, with 9 bases between them. The CDR3 covers 13 residues. The CDR3 DNA is TGTGCCAGCAGTGCACAGGCAAACTATGGCTACACCTTC. It codes for CASSAQANYGYTF.

The table lists this clone with a few counts. This chain uses TRBV5-4 with TRBJ2-1; D is perhaps TRBD2 (7 bases). Germline CDR1 is SGHNT and CDR2 is YYREEE (reference sequence). This CDR3 has 17 residues. V lost 9 bases and J 2 bases, leaving 24 bases between the germline ends. The CDR3 DNA reads TGTGCCACCACGCTGGGAGGGGGAAAGGGAACCTACAATGAGCAGTTCTTC. This gives the protein CATTLGGGKGTYNEQFF.

The sample holds one count of this clone. The rearrangement links TRBV27 to TRBJ2-5; D gene ambiguous. The DNA end lines up better with TRBJ2-7; the J call may be wrong. Looked up from germline, CDR1 is MNHEY and CDR2 is SMNVEV (reference sequence). The CDR3 is 13 amino acids. Written as DNA, the CDR3 is TGTGCCAGCAGTTTATCGAAGGACTACGAGCAGTACTTC. This translates into CASSLSKDYEQYF.

V usage is TRBV6-1 and J usage is TRBJ1-4; TRBD1 might be the D (6 bases). Germline lookup yields CDR1 MNHNS and CDR2 SASEGT. CDR3 length: 15 residues. V was shortened by 6 bases and J by 3 bases, with 14 bases between the two germline ends. For the CDR3, the DNA is TGTGCCAGCAGGGAACCAGGGGTCGCTAATGAAAAACTGTTTTTT. It yields the protein CASREPGVANEKLFF.

The chain carries TRBV11-2 and TRBJ2-3; TRBD2 matches at 14 bases. From germline, CDR1 is SGHAT and CDR2 FQNNGV. J gave up 0 bases and V 3 bases, and 2 bases lay outside the gene matches. There are 17 residues in the CDR3. The CDR3 region is CASSLGLAGASTDTQYF. DNA of the CDR3: TGTGCCAGCAGCTTGGGACTAGCGGGGGCTAGCACAGATACGCAGTATTTT.

The rearrangement joins TRBV7-9 to TRBJ1-1, with 9 bases lining up with TRBD1. Germline lookup yields CDR1 SEHNR and CDR2 FQNEAQ (reference sequence). Germline trimming cut 10 bases from V and 1 base from J; bases unmatched to any gene: 4. This CDR3 is 13 amino acids long. DNA for the CDR3: TGTGCCACCAAGACAGGGGGGAACACTGAAGCTTTCTTT. As protein: CATKTGGNTEAFF.

The sample holds one count of this clone. The rearrangement uses TRBV12-5 and TRBJ2-3, with TRBD1 as a possible D gene (6 bases). V was cut by 6 bases and J by 2 bases, with 18 bases left in between. Germline V CDR1 and CDR2: LGHNT, FRNRAP. The CDR3 is 16 amino acids. The CDR3 nucleotides read TGTGCTAGTGGCCCCCGAACAGGGTTACACACAGATACGCAGTATTTT. Translation gives CASGPRTGLHTDTQYF. The whole variable domain, filled in from reference TRBV12-5 and TRBJ2-3, reads DARVTQTPRHKVTEMGQEVTMRCQPILGHNTVFWYRQTMMQGLELLAYFRNRAPLDDSGMPKDRFSAEMPDATLATLKIQPSEPRDSAVYFCASGPRTGLHTDTQYFGPGTRLTVL.

The chain uses TRBV6-5 and TRBJ2-3; 9 bases match TRBD1. The CDR3 contains 15 residues. Unmatched junction bases numbered 11, after V lost 11 bases and J lost 2 bases. Germline-derived CDR1 and CDR2 are MNHEY and SVGAGI. The CDR3 here is CAVSTGTGFTDTQYF. CDR3 DNA: TGTGCCGTCAGTACCGGGACAGGGTTCACAGATACGCAGTATTTT.

The chain joins TRBV5-1 to TRBJ2-7, with 10 nucleotides matching TRBD2. The germline gives CDR1 SGHRS, CDR2 YFSETQ. The CDR3 spans 14 residues. V gave up 1 base and J gave up 7 bases; unmatched junction bases: 5. The CDR3 spells CASSLLAGVREQYF. For the CDR3, the DNA is TGCGCCAGCAGCTTGCTAGCGGGAGTTAGGGAGCAGTACTTC.

The genes are TRBV5-1 and TRBJ2-2, with a possible D match to TRBD2 (5 bases). The germline V gene has CDR1 SGHRS and CDR2 YFSETQ. The CDR3 has 16 amino acids. The V end was cut by 4 bases, the J end by 0 bases, with 13 bases between. This CDR3 is CASSTPTRANTGELFF. The DNA of the CDR3 is TGCGCCAGCAGCACCCCCACTAGGGCGAACACCGGGGAGCTGTTTTTT.

The V call is TRBV25-1, the J call TRBJ1-3, with 7 bases identical to TRBD1. The CDR3 is 16 amino acids. Germline trimming cut 1 base from V and 1 base from J; bases unmatched to any gene: 4. The germline V gene encodes CDR1 MGHDK and CDR2 SYGVNS. CDR3 sequence reads: CASSEWGRGSGNTIYF. CDR3 nucleotides: TGTGCCAGCAGTGAATGGGGCAGGGGGTCTGGAAACACCATATATTTT.

V is TRBV6-1 and J is TRBJ1-3; D is undetermined. Germline assignment: CDR1 MNHNS and CDR2 SASEGT. The CDR3 has 16 residues. V dropped 0 bases and J dropped 0 bases, with 9 bases sitting between them. This CDR3 reads CASSEAGGSSGNTIYF. In DNA form, the CDR3 reads TGTGCCAGCAGTGAAGCGGGAGGCAGCTCTGGAAACACCATATATTTT.

This chain joins TRBV4-2 and TRBJ2-7, with D uncertain. V shed 0 bases and J shed 6 bases, with 15 bases lying between them. The CDR3 is 15 amino acids. CDR1 is LGHNA and CDR2 is YNFKEQ in the germline V gene. The chain's CDR3 is CASSQDFARLGEQYF. In nucleotides, the CDR3 is TGTGCCAGCAGCCAAGATTTTGCTAGGTTGGGCGAGCAGTACTTC.

This chain uses TRBV18 with TRBJ2-1, with 9 bases lining up with TRBD2. The CDR3 is made up of 16 amino acids. Trimming took 3 bases from V and 0 from J; bases not matched to a gene: 3. Germline V gives CDR1 KGHSH, CDR2 LQKENI. The CDR3 DNA follows: TGTGCCAGCTCACCCCAGACTAGCGGCTCCTACAATGAGCAGTTCTTC. This codes for CASSPQTSGSYNEQFF.

This clone occurred a few times. DNA of the CDR3: TGTGCCAGCAGTACCTCACAGGATCAGCCCCAGCATTTT. Amino acids: CASSTSQDQPQHF. This rearrangement joins TRBV6-1 to TRBJ1-5; the D gene is possibly TRBD1 (5 bases). The CDR3 spans 13 residues. The germline CDR1 and CDR2 sequences are MNHNS and SASEGT. V was shortened by 5 bases and J by 5 bases, with 10 bases between the two germline ends.

This clone was counted a few times. CDR3 in DNA: TGTGCCAGCAGAGCCGACGGGTCCCTTGGCGGCTACACCTTC. Amino acids: CASRADGSLGGYTF. V and J are TRBV6-5 and TRBJ1-2; D is unclear. The CDR3 has 14 residues. The germline gives CDR1 MNHEY, CDR2 SVGAGI. Trimming cost V 6 bases and J 8 bases, with 19 bases left between them.

This clone was detected only a few times. V and J are TRBV2 and TRBJ1-3; tentatively, D is TRBD1 (6 bases). From germline, CDR1 is SNHLY and CDR2 FYNNEI. CDR3 length: 16 amino acids. V lost 0 bases to trimming and J lost 2 bases, with 11 bases between them. CDR3 DNA sequence: TGTGCCAGCAGTGAAGCGAGGGGGTTTGCTGGAAACACCATATATTTT. This gives the protein CASSEARGFAGNTIYF.

This rearrangement joins TRBV5-1 to TRBJ2-2; unclear D gene. Trimming pared 3 bases from V and 8 bases from J, leaving 11 bases between. The CDR3 runs 13 residues. The germline CDR1 and CDR2 sequences are SGHRS and YFSETQ. This CDR3 reads CASSSPERGELFF. DNA for the CDR3: TGCGCCAGCAGCTCCCCTGAACGGGGGGAGCTGTTTTTT.

V usage is TRBV7-2 and J usage is TRBJ1-6; D might be TRBD1 (5 bases). Germline-derived CDR1 and CDR2 are SGHTA and FQGNSA. The CDR3 spans 16 residues. Trimming removed 5 bases from V and 5 bases from J, with 16 bases in between. CDR3 DNA sequence: TGTGCCAGCAGCCCCCGGGCGGGGACGGATAATTCACCCCTCCACTTT. It specifies CASSPRAGTDNSPLHF.

This clone was picked up one time. The chain joins TRBV4-3 to TRBJ1-2; D possibly corresponds to TRBD1 (5 bases). CDR3 size: 15 residues. The V gene's germline CDR1 is LGHNA and CDR2 YSLEER. The V end was cut by 0 bases, the J end by 3 bases, with 11 bases between. CDR3 coding DNA: TGCGCCAGCAGCCAAGACCCGACAGAGGACTATGGCTACACCTTC. Translated, it gives CASSQDPTEDYGYTF.

This chain joins TRBV7-8 and TRBJ2-5; 7 bases are shared with TRBD2. The end of the DNA is better explained by TRBJ2-7, so the J call may be wrong. From germline, CDR1 is SGHVS and CDR2 FQNEAQ. This CDR3 is built from 16 residues. The chain's CDR3 is CASSPAGAGVRVEQYF. The DNA of the CDR3 is TGTGCCAGCAGCCCCGCCGGGGCGGGGGTTCGTGTCGAGCAGTACTTC.

In its sample, this clone was seen once. The chain links TRBV5-4 to TRBJ2-7, with a possible D match to TRBD2 (5 bases). Germline V gene data show CDR1 as SGHNT and CDR2 as YYREEE (reference sequence). This CDR3 region has 16 residues. V gave up 3 bases and J gave up 7 bases, with 23 bases separating them. This chain's CDR3 is CASSSGGLVGLREQYF. In DNA form, the CDR3 reads TGTGCCAGCAGCTCTGGCGGGCTAGTAGGCCTTCGGGAGCAGTACTTC. Filled out from reference TRBV5-4 and TRBJ2-7, the complete variable domain reads ETGVTQSPTHLIKTRGQQVTLRCSSQSGHNTVSWYQQALGQGPQFIFQYYREEENGRGNFPPRFSGLQFPNYSSELNVNALELDDSALYLCASSSGGLVGLREQYFGPGTRLTVT.

V is TRBV5-1 and J is TRBJ2-2; 8 bases are a match to TRBD2. Looked up from germline, CDR1 is SGHRS and CDR2 is YFSETQ. V trimming: 1 base; J trimming: 6 bases; junction bases outside the gene matches: 5. The CDR3 loop spans 15 amino acids. The CDR3 here is CASSLMTSEAGELFF. Written as DNA, the CDR3 is TGCGCCAGCAGCTTGATGACTAGCGAAGCCGGGGAGCTGTTTTTT.

This clone was picked up a small number of times. The rearrangement links TRBV30 to TRBJ1-6, with 8 positions matching TRBD1. CDR1 and CDR2 (germline): GTSNPN, SVGIG (reference sequence). The V and J ends lost 8 bases and 6 bases, in that order; junction bases with no gene match: 6. The CDR3 is 13 residues long. Written as DNA, the CDR3 is TGTGCCCTACAGGGGGTAGTTAATTCACCCCTCCACTTT. Amino acid sequence: CALQGVVNSPLHF.

V and J are TRBV27 and TRBJ2-1, with TRBD2 identical over 13 bases. In germline, CDR1 is MNHEY, CDR2 SMNVEV (reference sequence). V trimming: 5 bases; J trimming: 4 bases; junction bases outside the gene matches: 8. This CDR3 contains 17 residues. The CDR3 DNA is TGTGCCAGCAGTCCCCGGACTAGCGGGAGTCCATACAATGAGCAGTTCTTC. Its translation is CASSPRTSGSPYNEQFF.

J is TRBJ1-6 and V is TRBV6-4; D possibly corresponds to TRBD1 (5 bases). Germline values: CDR1 MRHNA, CDR2 SNTAGT. The CDR3 is 15 residues long. V lost 4 bases and J 7 bases, leaving 14 bases between the germline ends. The CDR3 here is CASSVDETVNSPLHF. The CDR3 nucleotides are TGTGCCAGCAGTGTGGACGAGACAGTAAATTCACCCCTCCACTTT.

Worth noting for this clone: A read error may account for a junction end that differs from germline. This chain joins TRBV7-6 and TRBJ2-6; D perhaps matches TRBD2 (6 bases). The CDR3 is 16 amino acids. Germline values: CDR1 SGHVS, CDR2 FNYEAQ. The CDR3 DNA sequence: TGTGCCAGCACCCCGCGAGGAGGGCTTGGGGCCAACGGCCTGACTTTC. Protein sequence: CASTPRGGLGANGLTF.

This clone was observed a single time. CDR3 in DNA: TGTGCCAGCAGCTTACACCAGGACAATGAGCAGTTCTTC. The encoded protein is CASSLHQDNEQFF. The chain combines TRBV7-6 with TRBJ2-1, with no clear D. CDR3 length: 13 residues. Trimming left V 2 bases short and J 5 bases short, with 7 bases between. Germline V CDR1 and CDR2: SGHVS, FNYEAQ.